The present T cell receptor beta chain was sequenced within a study of T cell clusters in autoimmune cytopenias. Study-wide points: TRB repertoire shifts in secondary cytopenia and chronic lymphocytic leukemia mostly reflected lymphoma, not autoimmunity. No cluster-lack signature appeared between secondary cytopenia and chronic lymphocytic leukemia patients, apparently due to lymphoma masking. Functional roles of the in silico T cell clusters still await experimental validation. Primary autoimmune cytopenia patients seemingly lacked the physiological T cell clusters found in healthy donors.

On this clonotype: Its specificity is not known.

Germline V gene data show CDR1 as DFQATT and CDR2 as SNEGSKA (reference sequence). The CDR3 runs to 15 residues. Each sample's input was 200 to 250 ng genomic DNA, some 38,000 genome equivalents. One tube held mixed TRB-A and TRB-B primer pools for touch-down PCR. TCRdb derives one entry per CDR3 protein from the multiplex PCR reads, leaving out DNA. Its table records about 560 distinct CDR3 sequences. The chain is built from TRBV20-1 and TRBJ2-4; TCRdb designates TRBD1, a call that cannot be tested without DNA. Sequencing used peripheral blood. This clonotype originated in a human donor with an autoimmune cytopenia or autoimmune hepatitis (not recorded which). The CDR3 loop reads CSAPRTGGTKNIQYF.